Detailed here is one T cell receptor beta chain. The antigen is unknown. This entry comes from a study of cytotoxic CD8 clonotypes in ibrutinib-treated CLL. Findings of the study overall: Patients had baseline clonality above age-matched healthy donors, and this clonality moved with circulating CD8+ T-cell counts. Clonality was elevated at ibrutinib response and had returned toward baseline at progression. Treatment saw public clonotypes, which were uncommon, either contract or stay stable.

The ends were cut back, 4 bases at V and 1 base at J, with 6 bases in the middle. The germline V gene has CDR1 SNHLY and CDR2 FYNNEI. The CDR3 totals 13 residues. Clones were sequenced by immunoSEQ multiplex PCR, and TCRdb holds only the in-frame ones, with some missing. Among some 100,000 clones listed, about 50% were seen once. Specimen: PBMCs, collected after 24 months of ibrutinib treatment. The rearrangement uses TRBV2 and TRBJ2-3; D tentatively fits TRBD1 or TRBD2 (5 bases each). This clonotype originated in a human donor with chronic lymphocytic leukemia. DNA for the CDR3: TGTGCCAGCAGTGTGGGGGGCACAGATACGCAGTATTTT. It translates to CASSVGGTDTQYF.